These 25 T cell receptor beta chains originate from one sample sequenced in a study of control samples from healthy donors and cancer patients. The table came from immunoSEQ multiplex PCR; TCRdb's copy has only in-frame clones and leaves some out. The table has about 120,000 clones, about 87% seen once; the top ten hold around 3.3%. Material: blood. Source of these receptors: a man in his forties or fifties in good health.

The chain combines TRBV5-1 with TRBJ2-5; D is unresolved. Between the trimmed V and J ends, which lost 4 bases and 2 bases, there was a span of 6 bases. CDR3 length equals 12 residues. Germline CDR1 and CDR2: SGHRS and YFSETQ. The CDR3 region is CASSTMQETQYF. CDR3 bases: TGCGCCAGCAGCACAATGCAAGAGACCCAGTACTTC.

This clone was detected a few times. The chain couples TRBV19 to TRBJ1-3; TRBD1 matches at 7 bases. The CDR3 totals 14 residues. Germline-derived CDR1 and CDR2 are LNHDA and SQIVND (reference sequence). V lost 5 bases to trimming and J lost 0 bases; unmatched junction nucleotides: 1. The CDR3 is CASSGDSSGNTIYF. CDR3 nucleotides: TGTGCCAGTAGTGGGGACAGCTCTGGAAACACCATATATTTT.

The chain uses TRBV2 and TRBJ2-7, with TRBD1 matching over 10 bases. CDR3 length: 14 amino acids. V shed 5 bases and J 6 bases; nucleotides not matched to a gene: 7. Germline CDR1 is SNHLY and CDR2 is FYNNEI. This chain's CDR3 is CASSLRDRGFEQYF. The CDR3 DNA reads as TGTGCCAGCAGTCTCCGGGACAGGGGTTTCGAGCAGTACTTC.

This clone was seen a single time. The chain carries TRBV12-3 or TRBV12-4 and TRBJ2-7; TRBD1 or TRBD2 may be the D gene (5 bases each). Trimming removed 2 bases from V and 5 bases from J, with 7 bases in between. The CDR3 is 12 amino acids. As DNA, the CDR3 is TGTGCCAGCAGTTTACCGGGGCACGAGCAGTACTTC. This gives the protein CASSLPGHEQYF.

The V gene is TRBV5-1, the J gene TRBJ2-7; either TRBD1 or TRBD2 may fit D (6 bases each). CDR1 and CDR2 (germline): SGHRS, YFSETQ. This CDR3 has 14 amino acids. Trimming left V 7 bases short and J 6 bases short, with 20 bases between. The CDR3 region is CASSTGAIRGEQYF. The CDR3 nucleotides are TGCGCCAGCTCGACGGGGGCAATTAGGGGCGAGCAGTACTTC. Variable domain in full (rest from reference TRBV5-1 and TRBJ2-7): KAGVTQTPRYLIKTRGQQVTLSCSPISGHRSVSWYQQTPGQGLQFLFEYFSETQRNKGNFPGRFSGRQFSNSRSEMNVSTLELGDSALYLCASSTGAIRGEQYFGPGTRLTVT.

The V call is TRBV30, the J call TRBJ1-3; tentatively, D is TRBD1 (6 bases). The CDR3 is 13 amino acids. The V end lost 5 bases, the J end lost 0 bases, and 8 bases lay between the germline ends. The germline CDR1 and CDR2 sequences are GTSNPN and SVGIG (reference sequence). CDR3 sequence reads: CAWDRLSGNTIYF. In nucleotides, the CDR3 is TGTGCCTGGGACAGGCTCTCTGGAAACACCATATATTTT.

This sequence joins TRBV2 and TRBJ2-3; D is uncertain. The germline V and J ends were trimmed by 5 bases and 5 bases, with 5 bases remaining between them. This CDR3 contains 11 residues. Per germline, CDR1 SNHLY and CDR2 FYNNEI. The CDR3 protein is CASSTRDTQYF. The CDR3 DNA reads TGTGCCAGCAGTACAAGAGATACGCAGTATTTT.

This chain links TRBV6-5 with TRBJ2-7; TRBD1 or TRBD2 may be the D gene (5 bases each). This CDR3 comprises 14 residues. Trimming cost V 0 bases and J 7 bases, with 13 bases left between them. The germline gives CDR1 MNHEY, CDR2 SVGAGI. Here the CDR3 reads CASSYSGERGEQYF. For the CDR3, the DNA is TGTGCCAGCAGTTACTCGGGGGAAAGGGGAGAGCAGTACTTC.

The rearrangement joins TRBV28 to TRBJ1-4, with D possibly being TRBD1 (6 bases). Trimming left V 6 bases short and J 4 bases short, with 12 bases between. Germline CDR1 MDHEN, CDR2 SYDVKM. The CDR3 totals 14 residues. Written as DNA, the CDR3 is TGTGCCAGCAGGCCGGACAGAAGTAATGAAAAACTGTTTTTT. Amino acid sequence: CASRPDRSNEKLFF. Complete variable domain (other parts from reference TRBV28 and TRBJ1-4): DVKVTQSSRYLVKRTGEKVFLECVQDMDHENMFWYRQDPGLGLRLIYFSYDVKMKEKGDIPEGYSVSREKKERFSLILESASTNQTSMYLCASRPDRSNEKLFFGSGTQLSVL.

The chain links TRBV5-6 to TRBJ1-5, with 7 bases identical to TRBD1. After removal of 0 bases from V and 7 bases from J, the junction contained 10 bases not matched to a gene. Germline V gene sequence: CDR1 SGHDT, CDR2 YYEEEE. The CDR3 loop spans 16 amino acids. The CDR3 DNA reads TGTGCCAGCAGCTTGGCCGGGGGACAGCGAGGGCAGCCCCAGCATTTT. Its translation is CASSLAGGQRGQPQHF.

The V gene is TRBV10-2, the J gene TRBJ1-1; D gene unclear. The CDR3 is made up of 14 amino acids. CDR1 is WSHSY and CDR2 is SAAADI in the germline V gene. The V end was cut by 4 bases, the J end by 0 bases, with 9 bases between. For the CDR3, the DNA is TGCGCCAGCAGTGGAAGAGGAATGAACACTGAAGCTTTCTTT. Amino acids: CASSGRGMNTEAFF.

The chain carries TRBV5-4 and TRBJ1-2; D remains ambiguous. This CDR3 is built from 13 residues. V was trimmed by 0 bases and J by 8 bases, leaving 11 bases between them. Germline V gene lookup returns CDR1 SGHNT and CDR2 YYREEE (reference sequence). The CDR3, as DNA: TGTGCCAGCAGCTTGGAAGATGGGAACGGCTACACCTTC. Protein: CASSLEDGNGYTF.

The gene calls are TRBV7-8 and TRBJ1-2; possibly TRBD1 for D (5 bases). This CDR3 is built from 13 residues. The germline V gene encodes CDR1 SGHVS and CDR2 FQNEAQ. The V end was cut by 4 bases, the J end by 13 bases, with 19 bases between. CDR3 loop: CASSSHQEGSGTF. Written as DNA, the CDR3 is TGTGCCAGCAGCTCCCATCAAGAGGGGAGCGGCACCTTC.

This sequence joins TRBV24-1 and TRBJ1-5; D remains unclear. The CDR3 runs 17 residues. Deletions cut 3 bases from V and 6 bases from J, with 20 bases between. The germline V gene encodes CDR1 KGHDR and CDR2 SFDVKD. The CDR3 region is CATSDPRIEGSSQPQHF. CDR3 sequence (DNA): TGTGCCACCAGTGATCCTCGGATCGAAGGCTCAAGTCAGCCCCAGCATTTT.

V usage is TRBV24-1 and J usage is TRBJ2-5; D is ambiguous. With 0 bases removed from V and 2 bases from J, the gap between germline ends came to 9 bases. Germline V CDR1 and CDR2: KGHDR, SFDVKD. CDR3 size: 15 residues. The CDR3 nucleotides read TGTGCCACCAGTGATTTGCAGAGTGGGCAAGAGACCCAGTACTTC. This gives the protein CATSDLQSGQETQYF.

V gene TRBV6-6 combines with J gene TRBJ2-7; D not certain. This CDR3 comprises 13 residues. Germline V gene data show CDR1 as MNHNY and CDR2 as SVGAGI (reference sequence). The V end lost 2 bases, the J end lost 0 bases, and 5 bases lay between the germline ends. The CDR3 sequence: CASSYGFSYEQYF. The CDR3 nucleotides read TGTGCCAGCAGTTACGGTTTCTCCTACGAGCAGTACTTC.

V usage is TRBV19 and J usage is TRBJ1-3; D perhaps matches TRBD1 (6 bases). Germline V gene data show CDR1 as LNHDA and CDR2 as SQIVND (reference sequence). There are 15 residues in the CDR3. V gave up 5 bases and J gave up 1 base, with 12 bases separating them. The CDR3 DNA reads as TGTGCCAGTAGTCTTCAGGGGAAATCTGGAAACACCATATATTTT. It translates to CASSLQGKSGNTIYF.

With respect to this clone: Other DNA sequences in this sample translate to the same CDR3. The chain links TRBV15 to TRBJ1-1; TRBD1 might be the D (5 bases). The CDR3 extends over 14 amino acids. V was pared by 3 bases and J by 1 base, with 9 bases between. CDR1 LNHNV and CDR2 YYDKDF come from the germline V gene (reference sequence). CDR3 in amino acids: CATSRDGGNTEAFF. Here the CDR3 DNA reads TGTGCCACCAGCAGGGATGGGGGGAACACTGAAGCTTTCTTT.

This clone was seen only once. The V call is TRBV3-1 (or the pseudogene TRBV3-2), the J call TRBJ2-1; a possible D gene is TRBD1 (5 bases). CDR3 size: 14 residues. Trimming shortened V by 2 bases and J by 5 bases, and 10 bases separated the two germline ends. Germline V lookup: CDR1 LGHDT, CDR2 YNNKEL (reference sequence). CDR3 in DNA: TGTGCCAGCAGCCAATTTTGGGGCCACAATGAGCAGTTCTTC. Translation: CASSQFWGHNEQFF.

The chain uses TRBV2 and TRBJ1-1; 8 bases line up with TRBD1. There are 14 residues in the CDR3. Looked up from germline, CDR1 is SNHLY and CDR2 is FYNNEI. Trimming removed 6 bases from V and 4 bases from J; junction bases left unmatched: 7. Written as DNA, the CDR3 is TGTGCCAGCAGACTCATTGACAGGGGCACTGAAGCTTTCTTT. Translation gives CASRLIDRGTEAFF.

V gene TRBV24-1 combines with J gene TRBJ1-2; D is possibly TRBD1 (5 bases). The V gene lost 3 bases and the J gene lost 4 bases, with 8 bases spanning the gap. There are 13 residues in the CDR3. CDR1 and CDR2 (germline): KGHDR, SFDVKD. The CDR3 bases are TGTGCCACCAGTGATGGGGACCGCTATGGCTACACCTTC. Translated, it gives CATSDGDRYGYTF.

The V and J genes are TRBV6-5 and TRBJ2-5; TRBD2 aligns across 9 bases. Germline assignment: CDR1 MNHEY and CDR2 SVGAGI. The J segment lost 5 bases and the V segment lost 4 bases, leaving 11 bases of the junction unmatched. The CDR3 is 16 residues long. This chain's CDR3 is CASSFLAGGPGETQYF. The CDR3 nucleotides read TGTGCCAGCAGTTTTCTTGCGGGGGGGCCGGGGGAGACCCAGTACTTC.

The chain carries TRBV5-1 and TRBJ2-1, with 9 positions matching TRBD1. Losses at the gene ends were 1 base for V and 4 bases for J; bases not matched to a gene: 6. This CDR3 is built from 16 residues. Germline V gene sequence: CDR1 SGHRS, CDR2 YFSETQ. CDR3 in amino acids: CASSLPDRGYYNEQFF. As DNA, the CDR3 is TGCGCCAGCAGCTTGCCGGACAGGGGTTATTACAATGAGCAGTTCTTC.

The CDR3 nucleotides are TGCGCCAGCAGCCGTTCATTCGTCAATACCTACAATGAGCAGTTCTTC. Encoded protein: CASSRSFVNTYNEQFF. V usage is TRBV5-1 and J usage is TRBJ2-1; D is undetermined. CDR3 length equals 16 residues. CDR1 and CDR2 from the germline V gene are SGHRS and YFSETQ. Trimming shortened V by 4 bases and J by 2 bases, and 16 bases separated the two germline ends.

This clone was picked up one time. J is TRBJ2-7 and V is TRBV24-1; possible D gene TRBD2, 7 bases. In germline, CDR1 is KGHDR, CDR2 SFDVKD. V lost 3 bases to trimming and J lost 3 bases, with 17 bases between them. The CDR3 is 16 residues long. CDR3 protein: CATSDAKGGAGYEQYF. The DNA for the CDR3 is TGTGCCACCAGTGATGCCAAGGGGGGGGCCGGCTACGAGCAGTACTTC.